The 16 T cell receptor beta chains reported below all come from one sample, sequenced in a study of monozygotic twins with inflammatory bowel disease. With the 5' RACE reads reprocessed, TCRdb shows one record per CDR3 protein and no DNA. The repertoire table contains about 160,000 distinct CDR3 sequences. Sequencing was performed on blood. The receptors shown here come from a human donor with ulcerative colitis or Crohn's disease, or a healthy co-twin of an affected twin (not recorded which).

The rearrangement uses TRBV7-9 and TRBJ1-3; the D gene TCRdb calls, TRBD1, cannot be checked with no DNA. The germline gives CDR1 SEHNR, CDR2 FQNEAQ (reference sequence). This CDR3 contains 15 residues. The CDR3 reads CASSLAGTFGNTIYF.

CDR3 in amino acids: CASSLKPSPSLNTGELFF. V is TRBV12-3 or TRBV12-4 and J is TRBJ2-2; TCRdb's D gene call, TRBD2, goes unchecked for lack of DNA. The CDR3 is 18 amino acids.

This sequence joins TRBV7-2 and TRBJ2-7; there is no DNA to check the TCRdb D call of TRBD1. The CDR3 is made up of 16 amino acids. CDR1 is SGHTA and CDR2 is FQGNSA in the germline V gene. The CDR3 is CASSLAGTGGIYEQYF.

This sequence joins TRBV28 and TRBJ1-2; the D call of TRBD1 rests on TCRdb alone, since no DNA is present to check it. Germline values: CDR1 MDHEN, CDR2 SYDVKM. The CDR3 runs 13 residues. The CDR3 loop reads CASSLGQPTRDTF.

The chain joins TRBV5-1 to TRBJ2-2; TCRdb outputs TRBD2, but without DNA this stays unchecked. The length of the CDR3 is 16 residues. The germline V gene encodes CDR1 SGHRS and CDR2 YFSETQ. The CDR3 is CASSWGLAETTGELFF.

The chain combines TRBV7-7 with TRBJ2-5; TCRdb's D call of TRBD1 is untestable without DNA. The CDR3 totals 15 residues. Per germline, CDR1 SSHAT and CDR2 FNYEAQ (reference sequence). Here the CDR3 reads CASSLGQGVGETQYF.

The CDR3 spells CASSPPSGGRSEQFF. The chain couples TRBV28 to TRBJ2-1; the D call of TRBD2 rests on TCRdb alone, since no DNA is present to check it. The CDR3 totals 15 residues. Germline CDR1 is MDHEN and CDR2 is SYDVKM. The complete variable domain, with remaining parts taken from reference TRBV28 and TRBJ2-1, reads DVKVTQSSRYLVKRTGEKVFLECVQDMDHENMFWYRQDPGLGLRLIYFSYDVKMKEKGDIPEGYSVSREKKERFSLILESASTNQTSMYLCASSPPSGGRSEQFFGPGTRLTVL.

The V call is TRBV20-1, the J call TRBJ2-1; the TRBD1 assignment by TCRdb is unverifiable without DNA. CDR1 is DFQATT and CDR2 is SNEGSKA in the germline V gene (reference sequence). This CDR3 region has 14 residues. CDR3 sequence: CSASSRVGGSEQFF.

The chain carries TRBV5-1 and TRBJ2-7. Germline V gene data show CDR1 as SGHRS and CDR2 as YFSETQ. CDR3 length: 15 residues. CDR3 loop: CASSLEGLPYYEQYF.

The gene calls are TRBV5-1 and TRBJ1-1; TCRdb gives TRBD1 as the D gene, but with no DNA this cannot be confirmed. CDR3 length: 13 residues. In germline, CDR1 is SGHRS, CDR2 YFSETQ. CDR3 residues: CASSSLGGAEAFF.

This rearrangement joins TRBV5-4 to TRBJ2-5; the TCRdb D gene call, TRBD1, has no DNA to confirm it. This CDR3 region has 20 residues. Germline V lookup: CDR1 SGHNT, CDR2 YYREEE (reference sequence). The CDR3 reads CASSSQPGAEVRGDLETQYF.

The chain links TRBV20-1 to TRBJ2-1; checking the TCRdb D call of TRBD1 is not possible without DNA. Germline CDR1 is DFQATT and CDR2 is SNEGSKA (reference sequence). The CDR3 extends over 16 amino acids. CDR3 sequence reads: CSARILGGPGYNEQFF.

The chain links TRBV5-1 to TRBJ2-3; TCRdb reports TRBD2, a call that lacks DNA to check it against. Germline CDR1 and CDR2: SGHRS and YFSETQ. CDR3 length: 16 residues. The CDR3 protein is CASSLSASGSTDTQYF.

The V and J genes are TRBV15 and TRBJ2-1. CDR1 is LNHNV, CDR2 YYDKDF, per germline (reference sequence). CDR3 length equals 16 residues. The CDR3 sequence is CATSRAHGSSYNEQFF.

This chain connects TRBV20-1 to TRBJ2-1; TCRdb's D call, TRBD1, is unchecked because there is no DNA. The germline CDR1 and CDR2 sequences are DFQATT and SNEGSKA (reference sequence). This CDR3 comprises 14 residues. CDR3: CSASWGSQYNEQFF.

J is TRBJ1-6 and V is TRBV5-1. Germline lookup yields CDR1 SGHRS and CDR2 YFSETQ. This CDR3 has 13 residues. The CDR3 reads CASSLEYNSPLHF.